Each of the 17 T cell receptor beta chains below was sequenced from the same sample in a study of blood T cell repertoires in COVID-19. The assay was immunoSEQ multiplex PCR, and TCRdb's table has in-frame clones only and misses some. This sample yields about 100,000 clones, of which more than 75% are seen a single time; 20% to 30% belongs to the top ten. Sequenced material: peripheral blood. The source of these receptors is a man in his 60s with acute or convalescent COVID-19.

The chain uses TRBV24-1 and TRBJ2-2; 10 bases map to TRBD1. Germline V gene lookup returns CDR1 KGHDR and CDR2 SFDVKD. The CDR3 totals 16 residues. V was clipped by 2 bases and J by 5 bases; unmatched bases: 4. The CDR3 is CATSDWTGGNTGELFF. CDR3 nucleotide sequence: TGTGCCACCAGTGATTGGACAGGGGGAAATACCGGGGAGCTGTTTTTT.

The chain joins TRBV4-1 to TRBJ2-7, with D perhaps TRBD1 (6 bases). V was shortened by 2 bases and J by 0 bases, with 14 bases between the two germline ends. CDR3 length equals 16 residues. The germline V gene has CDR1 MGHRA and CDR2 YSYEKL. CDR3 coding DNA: TGCGCCAGCAGCCAACCGGGGACACTTAGCTCCTACGAGCAGTACTTC. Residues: CASSQPGTLSSYEQYF.

The CDR3 DNA is TGTGCCAGCAGCTTAGGAGCGGGAGGAGGACTAGCAACTAATGAAAAACTGTTTTTT. This encodes CASSLGAGGGLATNEKLFF. The chain combines TRBV7-6 with TRBJ1-4; D not resolved. The CDR3 has 19 amino acids. V was shortened by 1 base and J by 0 bases, with 18 bases between the two germline ends. Germline lookup yields CDR1 SGHVS and CDR2 FNYEAQ. The complete variable domain, with remaining parts taken from reference TRBV7-6 and TRBJ1-4, reads GAGVSQSPRYKVTKRGQDVALRCDPISGHVSLYWYRQALGQGPEFLTYFNYEAQQDKSGLPNDRFSAERPEGSISTLTIQRTEQRDSAMYRCASSLGAGGGLATNEKLFFGSGTQLSVL.

The CDR3 region is CASSGRQASRDTQYF. The CDR3 DNA is TGTGCCAGCAGTGGACGACAGGCTAGTCGAGATACGCAGTATTTT. The rearrangement uses TRBV5-4 and TRBJ2-3; a weak D match, TRBD1 (6 bases). V shed 5 bases and J shed 5 bases, with 18 bases lying between them. There are 15 residues in the CDR3. The V gene's germline CDR1 is SGHNT and CDR2 YYREEE (reference sequence).

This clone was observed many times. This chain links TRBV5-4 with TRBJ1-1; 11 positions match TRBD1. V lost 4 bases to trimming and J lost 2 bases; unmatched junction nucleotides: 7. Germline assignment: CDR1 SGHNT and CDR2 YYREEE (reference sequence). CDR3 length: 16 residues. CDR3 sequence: CASSTRTGGGNTEAFF. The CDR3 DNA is TGTGCCAGCAGCACTCGGACAGGGGGCGGAAACACTGAAGCTTTCTTT.

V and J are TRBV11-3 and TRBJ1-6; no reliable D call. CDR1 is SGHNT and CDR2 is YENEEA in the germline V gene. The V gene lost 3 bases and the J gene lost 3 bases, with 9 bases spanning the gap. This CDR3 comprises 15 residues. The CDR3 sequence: CASSFRNNYNSPLHF. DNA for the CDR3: TGTGCCAGCAGCTTCCGTAATAACTATAATTCACCCCTCCACTTT.

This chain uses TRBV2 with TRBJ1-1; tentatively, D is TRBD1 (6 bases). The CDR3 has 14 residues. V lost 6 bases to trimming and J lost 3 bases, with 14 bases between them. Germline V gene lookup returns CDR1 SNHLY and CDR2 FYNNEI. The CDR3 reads CASRPNRDDTEAFF. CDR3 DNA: TGTGCCAGCAGGCCCAACAGGGATGACACTGAAGCTTTCTTT.

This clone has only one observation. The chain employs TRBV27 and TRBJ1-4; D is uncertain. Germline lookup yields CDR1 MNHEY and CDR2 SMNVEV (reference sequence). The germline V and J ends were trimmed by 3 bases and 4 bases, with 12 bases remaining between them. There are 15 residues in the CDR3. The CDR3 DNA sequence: TGTGCCAGCAGTTTTCGCCAGGCCGATAATGAAAAACTGTTTTTT. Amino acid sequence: CASSFRQADNEKLFF.

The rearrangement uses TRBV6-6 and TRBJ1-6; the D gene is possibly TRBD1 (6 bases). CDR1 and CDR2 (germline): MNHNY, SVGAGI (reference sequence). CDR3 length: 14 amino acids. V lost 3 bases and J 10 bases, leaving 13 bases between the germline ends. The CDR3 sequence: CASSYSPGESPLHF. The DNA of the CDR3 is TGTGCCAGCAGTTATTCTCCAGGGGAATCACCCCTCCACTTT.

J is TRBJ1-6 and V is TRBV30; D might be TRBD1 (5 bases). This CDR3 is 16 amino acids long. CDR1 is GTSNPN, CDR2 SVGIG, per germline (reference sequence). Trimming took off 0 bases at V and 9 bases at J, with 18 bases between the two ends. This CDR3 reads CAWSVGVPGQGSPLHF. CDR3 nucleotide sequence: TGTGCCTGGAGTGTAGGTGTCCCAGGGCAGGGTTCACCCCTCCACTTT.

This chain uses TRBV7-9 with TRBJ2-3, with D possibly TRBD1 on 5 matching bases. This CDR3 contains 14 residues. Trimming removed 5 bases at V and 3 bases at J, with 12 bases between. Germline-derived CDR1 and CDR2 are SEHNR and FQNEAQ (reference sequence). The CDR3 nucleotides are TGTGCCAGCAGCATACGACAGCTTACAGATACGCAGTATTTT. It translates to CASSIRQLTDTQYF.

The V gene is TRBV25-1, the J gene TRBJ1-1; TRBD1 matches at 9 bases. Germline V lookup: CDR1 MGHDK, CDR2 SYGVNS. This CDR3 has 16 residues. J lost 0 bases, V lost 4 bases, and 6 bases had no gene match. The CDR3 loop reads CASSGTGVLMNTEAFF. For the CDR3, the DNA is TGTGCCAGCAGTGGGACAGGGGTGTTGATGAACACTGAAGCTTTCTTT.

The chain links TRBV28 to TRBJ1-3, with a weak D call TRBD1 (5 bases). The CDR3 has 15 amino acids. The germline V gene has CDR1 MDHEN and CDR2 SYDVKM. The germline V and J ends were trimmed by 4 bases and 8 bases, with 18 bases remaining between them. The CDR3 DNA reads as TGTGCCAGCAGTTCATCCGGGACGGAGGGCCACACCATATATTTT. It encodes CASSSSGTEGHTIYF.

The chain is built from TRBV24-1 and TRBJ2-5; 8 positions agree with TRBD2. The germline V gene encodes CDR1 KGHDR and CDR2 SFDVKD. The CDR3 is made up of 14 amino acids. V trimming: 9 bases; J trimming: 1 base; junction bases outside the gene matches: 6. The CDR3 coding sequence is TGTGCCACCGGCGGGGGGATGAGCCAAGAGACCCAGTACTTC. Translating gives CATGGGMSQETQYF.

CDR3 sequence (DNA): TGTGCCAGCAGCGTAGGGGACAGGGATACCACTGAAGCTTTCTTT. Its translation: CASSVGDRDTTEAFF. The rearrangement joins TRBV9 to TRBJ1-1; 9 bases line up with TRBD1. Losses at the gene ends were 0 bases for V and 4 bases for J; bases not matched to a gene: 4. The CDR3 is made up of 15 amino acids. In germline, CDR1 is SGDLS, CDR2 YYNGEE.

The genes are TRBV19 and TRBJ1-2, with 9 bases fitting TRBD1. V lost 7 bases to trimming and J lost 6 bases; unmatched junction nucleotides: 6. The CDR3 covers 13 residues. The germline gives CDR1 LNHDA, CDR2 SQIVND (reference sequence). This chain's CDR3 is CASTVTGGDGYTF. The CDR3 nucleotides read TGTGCCAGTACCGTCACAGGGGGCGATGGCTACACCTTC.

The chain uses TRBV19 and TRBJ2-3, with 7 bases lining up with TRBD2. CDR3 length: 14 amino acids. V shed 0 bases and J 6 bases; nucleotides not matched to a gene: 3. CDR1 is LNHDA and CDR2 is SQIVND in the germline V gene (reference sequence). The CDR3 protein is CASSIDWRGDTQYF. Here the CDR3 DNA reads TGTGCCAGTAGTATAGATTGGCGGGGGGATACGCAGTATTTT.